The 27 T cell receptor beta chains given below trace back to one sample, sequenced in a study of identical twins listed by TCRdb under 2016. Library construction relied on 5' RACE. The reads were generated on an Illumina HiSeq 2000. TCRdb handled the public reads itself, with Q25 trimming in fastp and clone calling in MiXCR, and kept productive beta chains. Each CDR3 protein appears once, grouped with its most common genes and DNA. Counted in this sample were about 250,000 distinct CDR3 sequences; about 8% of them appeared once. Together, the top ten hold 3% of the sample. This sample also appeared in a second study, on yellow fever vaccine responses in identical twins.

The specimen was CD8+ T cells sorted from blood. The source of these receptors is a woman under 30 in good health.

In this sample, this clonotype turned up many times. The chain joins TRBV20-1 to TRBJ2-1; D is perhaps TRBD2 (5 bases). Germline V gene sequence: CDR1 DFQATT, CDR2 SNEGSKA (reference sequence). V lost 6 bases to trimming and J lost 6 bases, with 9 bases between them. The CDR3 spans 11 residues. The CDR3 DNA sequence: TGCAGTGCGCGACGGGGCAATGAGCAGTTCTTC. Translated, it gives CSARRGNEQFF.

The chain joins TRBV30 to TRBJ2-1, with 9 bases matching TRBD2. This CDR3 is built from 15 residues. The junction had 12 bases not matched to a gene; V was cut back by 0 bases and J by 12 bases. In germline, CDR1 is GTSNPN, CDR2 SVGIG (reference sequence). The CDR3 DNA reads TGTGCCTGGAGTGTACTGGCGGGAGGGCCGGATATGCAGTTCTTC. The encoded protein is CAWSVLAGGPDMQFF.

This clonotype turned up a few times. This sequence joins TRBV11-3 and TRBJ2-1; 8 nucleotides match TRBD2. V lost 5 bases to trimming and J lost 5 bases; unmatched junction nucleotides: 14. CDR3 length equals 17 residues. Germline V gene lookup returns CDR1 SGHNT and CDR2 YENEEA. CDR3 loop: CASSRTGAGGENNEQFF. In DNA form, the CDR3 reads TGTGCCAGCAGCCGCACCGGTGCGGGGGGCGAAAACAATGAGCAGTTCTTC.

The chain is built from TRBV12-3 or TRBV12-4 and TRBJ2-2, with 9 bases matching TRBD1. This CDR3 is 15 amino acids long. With V trimmed by 8 bases and J by 7 bases, 11 bases remained unmatched. CDR3 protein: CASLNLQGAVGELFF. The CDR3 region has the DNA TGTGCCAGCCTAAATCTACAGGGGGCCGTCGGGGAGCTGTTTTTT.

V usage is TRBV20-1 and J usage is TRBJ1-5, with TRBD1 identical over 9 bases. V shed 4 bases and J 6 bases; nucleotides not matched to a gene: 10. The V gene's germline CDR1 is DFQATT and CDR2 SNEGSKA (reference sequence). The CDR3 sequence is 15 residues long. The CDR3 nucleotides read TGCAGTGCTAACCCGACAGGGGGTTTATCTCAGCCCCAGCATTTT. Translation gives CSANPTGGLSQPQHF.

The chain couples TRBV5-1 to TRBJ2-7, with a weak D call TRBD1 (6 bases). The CDR3 is made up of 15 amino acids. Germline V gene data show CDR1 as SGHRS and CDR2 as YFSETQ. Trimming left V 5 bases short and J 0 bases short, with 15 bases between. In nucleotides, the CDR3 is TGCGCCAGCAGACCGGACGGGACAAGCTCCTACGAGCAGTACTTC. Translation: CASRPDGTSSYEQYF.

This clonotype was seen only a few times. The CDR3 DNA is TGCGCCAGCAGCCAGCACCGTAACGCCCAAGAGACCCAGTACTTC. Its translation: CASSQHRNAQETQYF. The genes are TRBV4-3 and TRBJ2-5, with D unclear. CDR3 length: 15 amino acids. The V and J ends lost 3 bases and 1 base respectively, with 12 bases between them. Germline CDR1 reads LGHNA; CDR2 reads YSLEER.

This clonotype occurred a few times. The V call is TRBV12-3 or TRBV12-4, the J call TRBJ1-1; 7 positions match TRBD1. V shed 5 bases and J 6 bases; nucleotides not matched to a gene: 9. The CDR3 spans 14 residues. The CDR3 here is CASSNNYRGAEAFF. Written as DNA, the CDR3 is TGTGCCAGCAGTAACAACTACAGGGGCGCTGAAGCTTTCTTT.

The table lists this clonotype with a few counts. CDR3 DNA sequence: TGTGCCAGCAGCTCAGAGGGGGAAAAACTGTTTTTT. This sequence encodes CASSSEGEKLFF. This sequence joins TRBV7-9 and TRBJ1-4, with D perhaps matching TRBD1 (5 bases). V shed 4 bases and J shed 8 bases, with 8 bases lying between them. This CDR3 is built from 12 residues. Per the germline V gene, CDR1 is SEHNR and CDR2 is FQNEAQ (reference sequence).

This clonotype was counted a few times. This chain uses TRBV5-6 with TRBJ2-1; 7 nucleotides agree with TRBD2. V shed 2 bases and J 4 bases; nucleotides not matched to a gene: 3. Germline loops: CDR1 SGHDT, CDR2 YYEEEE. CDR3 length equals 14 residues. The chain's CDR3 is CASSFSGMYNEQFF. CDR3 in DNA: TGTGCCAGCAGCTTCAGCGGGATGTACAATGAGCAGTTCTTC.

This clonotype turned up a few times. The chain employs TRBV7-9 and TRBJ2-5; possibly TRBD1 or TRBD2 for D (5 bases each). The CDR3 runs to 17 residues. Germline values: CDR1 SEHNR, CDR2 FQNEAQ (reference sequence). With 2 bases removed from V and 0 bases from J, the gap between germline ends came to 16 bases. CDR3 sequence reads: CASSLIEGTGYQETQYF. CDR3 nucleotide sequence: TGTGCCAGCAGCTTAATCGAGGGGACGGGGTACCAAGAGACCCAGTACTTC.

This clonotype was picked up a small number of times. The chain is built from TRBV6-1 and TRBJ2-1; unclear D gene. The CDR3 is made up of 14 amino acids. V was clipped by 1 base and J by 8 bases, with 12 bases between them. CDR1 is MNHNS, CDR2 SASEGT, per germline. For the CDR3, the DNA is TGTGCCAGCAGTGAAGGTGTCGGGCTCGATGAGCAGTTCTTC. It codes for CASSEGVGLDEQFF.

This clonotype was seen only a few times. The chain couples TRBV6-1 to TRBJ2-7, with D perhaps TRBD2 (6 bases). The V end was cut by 5 bases, the J end by 2 bases, with 16 bases between. The CDR3 loop spans 15 amino acids. Germline V gene data show CDR1 as MNHNS and CDR2 as SASEGT. The CDR3 is CASSPGLREAYEQYF. The DNA of the CDR3 is TGTGCCAGCAGTCCTGGGTTAAGGGAGGCCTACGAGCAGTACTTC.

This clonotype turned up a few times. This chain uses TRBV10-2 with TRBJ2-3; TRBD2 might be the D (7 bases). Germline V CDR1 and CDR2: WSHSY, SAAADI. The length of the CDR3 is 13 residues. V lost 9 bases and J lost 4, with 14 bases in between. The chain's CDR3 is CASVGGRADTQYF. In DNA form, the CDR3 reads TGCGCCAGTGTGGGGGGGCGCGCAGATACGCAGTATTTT.

The J gene is TRBJ2-7, the V gene TRBV10-3; possibly TRBD1 for D (6 bases). Germline loops: CDR1 ENHRY, CDR2 SYGVKD. The germline V and J ends were trimmed by 8 bases and 6 bases, with 14 bases remaining between them. The CDR3 consists of 12 residues. The CDR3 DNA follows: TGTGCCATCCATGAGGGCAGGGGCGAGCAGTACTTC. As protein: CAIHEGRGEQYF.

This clonotype was observed at least ten times. The chain uses TRBV29-1 and TRBJ2-7; D might be TRBD1 (6 bases). Germline loops: CDR1 SQVTM, CDR2 ANQGSEA. The length of the CDR3 is 15 residues. V lost 0 bases, J lost 2 bases, and 14 bases lay in between. CDR3 amino acids: CSVEEGHSGTYEQYF. As DNA, the CDR3 is TGCAGCGTTGAAGAGGGACACTCTGGAACCTACGAGCAGTACTTC.

This clonotype occurred many times. The rearrangement links TRBV29-1 to TRBJ2-2; D unresolved. The CDR3 length is 11 residues. CDR1 SQVTM and CDR2 ANQGSEA come from the germline V gene. V lost 4 bases and J lost 5, with 5 bases in between. CDR3 protein: CSVAGTGELFF. In nucleotides, the CDR3 is TGCAGCGTTGCTGGTACCGGGGAGCTGTTTTTT.

The chain employs TRBV10-3 and TRBJ1-2, with D perhaps matching TRBD1 (6 bases). The CDR3 contains 12 residues. CDR1 is ENHRY and CDR2 is SYGVKD in the germline V gene. V was pared by 6 bases and J by 1 base, with 6 bases between. As DNA, the CDR3 is TGTGCCATCAGGGACAGTAACTATGGCTACACCTTC. Residues: CAIRDSNYGYTF.

The sample holds many counts of this clonotype. This sequence joins TRBV12-3 or TRBV12-4 and TRBJ2-1; TRBD2 is a possible D gene (6 bases). The germline V and J ends were trimmed by 6 bases and 0 bases, with 15 bases remaining between them. CDR3 length: 16 amino acids. CDR3 protein: CASRVSGLSSYNEQFF. The DNA for the CDR3 is TGTGCCAGCAGAGTAAGCGGGCTAAGCTCCTACAATGAGCAGTTCTTC.

This clonotype was counted ten times or more. The chain uses TRBV20-1 and TRBJ2-7, with 9 bases aligning to TRBD1. Losses at the gene ends were 4 bases for V and 2 bases for J; bases not matched to a gene: 3. The CDR3 consists of 13 residues. CDR1 DFQATT and CDR2 SNEGSKA come from the germline V gene (reference sequence). The CDR3 protein is CSATGTGTYEQYF. The CDR3 nucleotides read TGCAGTGCTACTGGGACAGGGACCTACGAGCAGTACTTC.

The genes are TRBV5-1 and TRBJ2-1; TRBD2 matches at 13 bases. Germline trimming cut 1 base from V and 8 bases from J; bases unmatched to any gene: 3. The CDR3 consists of 15 residues. Germline CDR1 SGHRS, CDR2 YFSETQ. CDR3: CASSLTSGGGHEQFF. CDR3 coding DNA: TGCGCCAGCAGCTTGACTAGCGGGGGGGGGCATGAGCAGTTCTTC.

The V gene is TRBV29-1, the J gene TRBJ2-1; 9 positions agree with TRBD2. The length of the CDR3 is 13 residues. The V gene's germline CDR1 is SQVTM and CDR2 ANQGSEA. Trimming took 3 bases from V and 5 from J; bases not matched to a gene: 2. CDR3 coding DNA: TGCAGCGTTGAGGCGGGAGGGAACAATGAGCAGTTCTTC. This encodes CSVEAGGNNEQFF.

This clonotype was seen a few times. The rearrangement joins TRBV21-1 to TRBJ1-1. TRBV21-1 is classified as a pseudogene. The CDR3 extends over 12 amino acids. CDR3 loop: CASRRRTSEAFF. The DNA of the CDR3 is TGTGCCAGCCGCCGGAGGACATCTGAAGCTTTCTTT.

This clonotype was observed many times. The chain carries TRBV12-3 or TRBV12-4 and TRBJ1-1; possibly TRBD1 for D (6 bases). This CDR3 has 14 residues. The V end lost 3 bases, the J end lost 4 bases, and 12 bases lay between the germline ends. CDR3: CASSFFRGGTEAFF. CDR3 nucleotide sequence: TGTGCCAGCAGTTTCTTCAGGGGAGGCACTGAAGCTTTCTTT.

There are many counts of this clonotype. This chain uses TRBV29-1 with TRBJ2-3; D may be TRBD2 (5 bases). With 7 bases removed from V and 1 base from J, the gap between germline ends came to 15 bases. CDR3 length equals 14 residues. CDR1 and CDR2 from the germline V gene are SQVTM and ANQGSEA. The chain's CDR3 is CSDLDYIGTDTQYF. Here the CDR3 DNA reads TGCAGCGACCTAGACTACATCGGCACAGATACGCAGTATTTT.

A few counts support this clonotype. CDR3 DNA: TGTGCCAGCAGTTTACTCGCTCAGCCCCAGCATTTT. Its protein product is CASSLLAQPQHF. The chain links TRBV12-3 or TRBV12-4 to TRBJ1-5; D remains ambiguous. V was cut by 2 bases and J by 6 bases, with 5 bases left in between. The CDR3 sequence is 12 residues long.

The chain recombines TRBV4-1 with TRBJ2-7, with D tentatively TRBD1 or TRBD2 (5 bases each). V lost 4 bases to trimming and J lost 6 bases, with 10 bases between them. The CDR3 has 12 amino acids. CDR1 and CDR2 (germline): MGHRA, YSYEKL. CDR3 protein: CASSRAGTEQYF. Here the CDR3 DNA reads TGCGCCAGCAGCCGGGCAGGGACCGAGCAGTACTTC.